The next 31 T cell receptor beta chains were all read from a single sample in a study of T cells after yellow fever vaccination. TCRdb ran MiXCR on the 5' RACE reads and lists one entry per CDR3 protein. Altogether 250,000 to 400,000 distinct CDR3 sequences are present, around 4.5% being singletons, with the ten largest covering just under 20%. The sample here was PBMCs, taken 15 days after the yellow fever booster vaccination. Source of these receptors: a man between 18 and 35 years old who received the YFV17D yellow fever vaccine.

For the CDR3, the DNA is TGTGCCAGCAGCCACGGACAGGGGAACACTGAAGCTTTCTTT. It translates to CASSHGQGNTEAFF. The J gene is TRBJ1-1, the V gene TRBV12-3 or TRBV12-4; the match to TRBD1 covers 8 bases. The V gene end was trimmed by 6 bases and the J gene end by 1 base; junction bases not matched to a gene: 4. The length of the CDR3 is 14 residues.

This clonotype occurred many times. CDR3 loop: CASSSHPGGDSTFF. The CDR3 DNA follows: TGTGCCAGCAGTTCCCACCCAGGGGGGGACTCGACGTTCTTC. V is TRBV6-5 and J is TRBJ2-1; TRBD1 or TRBD2 may be the D gene (7 bases each). Trimming pared 4 bases from V and 15 bases from J, leaving 22 bases between. Germline assignment: CDR1 MNHEY and CDR2 SVGAGI. CDR3 length equals 14 residues.

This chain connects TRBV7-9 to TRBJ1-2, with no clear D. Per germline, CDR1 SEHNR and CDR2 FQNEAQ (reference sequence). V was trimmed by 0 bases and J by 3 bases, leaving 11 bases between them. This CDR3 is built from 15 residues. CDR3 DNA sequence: TGTGCCAGCAGCTTAGCCCTGAGAAACTACTATGGCTACACCTTC. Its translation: CASSLALRNYYGYTF.

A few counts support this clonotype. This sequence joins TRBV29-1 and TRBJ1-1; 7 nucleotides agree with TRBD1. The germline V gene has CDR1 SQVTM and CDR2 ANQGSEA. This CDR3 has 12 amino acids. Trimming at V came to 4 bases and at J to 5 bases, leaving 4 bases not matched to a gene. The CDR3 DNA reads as TGCAGCGTTGGGGCAGGGGGTACTGAAGCTTTCTTT. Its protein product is CSVGAGGTEAFF.

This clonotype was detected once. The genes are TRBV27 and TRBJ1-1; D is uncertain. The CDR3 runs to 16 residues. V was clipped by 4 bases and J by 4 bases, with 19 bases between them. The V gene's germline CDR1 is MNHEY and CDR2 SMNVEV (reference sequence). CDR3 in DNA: TGTGCCAGCAGTTCGTTCCTGCGGAGCCTGCGCACTGAAGCTTTCTTT. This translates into CASSSFLRSLRTEAFF.

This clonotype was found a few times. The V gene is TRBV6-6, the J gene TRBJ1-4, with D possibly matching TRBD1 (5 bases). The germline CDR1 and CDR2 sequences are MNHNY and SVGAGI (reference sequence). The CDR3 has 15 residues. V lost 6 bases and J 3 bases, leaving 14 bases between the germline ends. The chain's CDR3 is CASRTATGPNEKLFF. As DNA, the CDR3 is TGTGCCAGCAGGACCGCAACAGGCCCTAATGAAAAACTGTTTTTT.

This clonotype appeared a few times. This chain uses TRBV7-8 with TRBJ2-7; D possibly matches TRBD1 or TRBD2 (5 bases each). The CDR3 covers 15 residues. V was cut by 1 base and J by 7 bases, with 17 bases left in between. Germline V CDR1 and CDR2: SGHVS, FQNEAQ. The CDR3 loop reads CASSLEAGTVSEQYV. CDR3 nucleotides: TGTGCCAGCAGCTTAGAGGCAGGGACGGTGAGTGAGCAGTACGTC.

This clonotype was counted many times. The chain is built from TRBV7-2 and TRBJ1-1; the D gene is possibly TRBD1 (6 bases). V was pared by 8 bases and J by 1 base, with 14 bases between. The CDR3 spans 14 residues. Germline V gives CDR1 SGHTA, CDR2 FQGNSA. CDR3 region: CASQPGAGNTEAFF. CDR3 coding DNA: TGTGCCAGCCAGCCAGGGGCTGGGAACACTGAAGCTTTCTTT.

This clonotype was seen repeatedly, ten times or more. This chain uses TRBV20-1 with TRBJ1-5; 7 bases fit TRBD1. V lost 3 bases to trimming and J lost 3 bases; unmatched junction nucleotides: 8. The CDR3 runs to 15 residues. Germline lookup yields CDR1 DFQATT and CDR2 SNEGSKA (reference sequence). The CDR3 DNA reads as TGCAGTGCTAGGGACAGGCCCCAACTCAATCAGCCCCAGCATTTT. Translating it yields CSARDRPQLNQPQHF.

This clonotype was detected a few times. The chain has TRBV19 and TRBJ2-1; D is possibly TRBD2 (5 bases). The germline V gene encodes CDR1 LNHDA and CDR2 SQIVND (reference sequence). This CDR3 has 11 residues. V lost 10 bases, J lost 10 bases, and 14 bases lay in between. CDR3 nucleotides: TGTGCCATCGGACTGTTCCCGGAGCAGTTCTTC. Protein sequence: CAIGLFPEQFF.

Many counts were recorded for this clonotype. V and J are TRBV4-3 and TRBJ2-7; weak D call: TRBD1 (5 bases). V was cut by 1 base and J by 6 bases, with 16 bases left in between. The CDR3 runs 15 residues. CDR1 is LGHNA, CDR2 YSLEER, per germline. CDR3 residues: CASSQVGGALREQYF. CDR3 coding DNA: TGCGCCAGCAGCCAAGTGGGTGGGGCCTTACGCGAGCAGTACTTC.

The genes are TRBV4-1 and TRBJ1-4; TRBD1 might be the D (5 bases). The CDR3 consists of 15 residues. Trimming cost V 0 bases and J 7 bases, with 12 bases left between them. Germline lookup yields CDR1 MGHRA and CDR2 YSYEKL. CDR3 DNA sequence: TGCGCCAGCAGCCAAGATCCGGGACGAAGTGAAAAACTGTTTTTT. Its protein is CASSQDPGRSEKLFF.

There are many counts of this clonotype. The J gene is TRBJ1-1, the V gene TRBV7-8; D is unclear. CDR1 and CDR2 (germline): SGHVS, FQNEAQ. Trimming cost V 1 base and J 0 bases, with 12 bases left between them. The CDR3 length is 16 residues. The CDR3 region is CASSLGGEGMNTEAFF. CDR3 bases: TGTGCCAGCAGCTTAGGGGGAGAAGGGATGAACACTGAAGCTTTCTTT.

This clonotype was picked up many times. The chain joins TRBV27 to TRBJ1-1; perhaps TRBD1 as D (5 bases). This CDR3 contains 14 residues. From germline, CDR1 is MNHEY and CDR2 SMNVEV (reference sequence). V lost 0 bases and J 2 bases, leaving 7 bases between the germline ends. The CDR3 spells CASSLSGGNTEAFF. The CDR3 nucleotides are TGTGCCAGCAGTTTATCGGGGGGTAACACTGAAGCTTTCTTT.

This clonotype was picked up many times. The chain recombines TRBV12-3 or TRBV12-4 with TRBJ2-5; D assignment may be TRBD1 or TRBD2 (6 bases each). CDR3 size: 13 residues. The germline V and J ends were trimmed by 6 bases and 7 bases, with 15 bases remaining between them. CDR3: CASSPGEARTQYF. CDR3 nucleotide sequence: TGTGCCAGCAGCCCAGGGGAGGCTCGGACCCAGTACTTC.

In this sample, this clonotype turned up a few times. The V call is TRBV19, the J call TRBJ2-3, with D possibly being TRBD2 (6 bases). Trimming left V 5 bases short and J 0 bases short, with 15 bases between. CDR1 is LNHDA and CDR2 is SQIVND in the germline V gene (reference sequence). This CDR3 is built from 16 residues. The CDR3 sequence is CASSSGLTLSTDTQYF. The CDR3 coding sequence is TGTGCCAGTAGTTCCGGACTAACCCTTAGCACAGATACGCAGTATTTT.

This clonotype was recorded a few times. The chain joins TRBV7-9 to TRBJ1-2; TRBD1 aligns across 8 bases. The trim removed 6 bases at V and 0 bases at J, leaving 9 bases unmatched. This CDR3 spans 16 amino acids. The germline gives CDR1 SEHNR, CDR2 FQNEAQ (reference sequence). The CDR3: CASRRTGSLPNYGYTF. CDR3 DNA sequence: TGTGCCAGCAGGCGGACAGGGAGCCTCCCTAACTATGGCTACACCTTC.

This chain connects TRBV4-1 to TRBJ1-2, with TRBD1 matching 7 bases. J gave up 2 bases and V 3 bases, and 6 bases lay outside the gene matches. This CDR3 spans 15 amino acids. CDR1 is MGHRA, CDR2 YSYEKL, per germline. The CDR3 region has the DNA TGCGCCAGCAGCCAGCCTGTGACAGGGAACTATGGCTACACCTTC. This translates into CASSQPVTGNYGYTF.

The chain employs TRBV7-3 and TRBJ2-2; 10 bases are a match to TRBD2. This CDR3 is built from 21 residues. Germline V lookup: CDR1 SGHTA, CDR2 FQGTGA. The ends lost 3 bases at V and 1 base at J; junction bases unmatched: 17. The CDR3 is CASSFRPLGVAGGQNTGELFF. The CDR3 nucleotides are TGTGCCAGCAGCTTCCGTCCCCTTGGGGTAGCGGGGGGACAGAACACCGGGGAGCTGTTTTTT. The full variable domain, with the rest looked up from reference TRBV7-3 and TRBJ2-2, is GAGVSQTPSNKVTEKGKYVELRCDPISGHTALYWYRQSLGQGPEFLIYFQGTGAADDSGLPNDRFFAVRPEGSVSTLKIQRTERGDSAVYLCASSFRPLGVAGGQNTGELFFGEGSRLTVL.

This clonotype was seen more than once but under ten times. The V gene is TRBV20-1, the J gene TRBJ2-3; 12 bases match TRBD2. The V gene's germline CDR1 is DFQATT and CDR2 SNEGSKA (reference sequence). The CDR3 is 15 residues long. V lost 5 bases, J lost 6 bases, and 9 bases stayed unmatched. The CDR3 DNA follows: TGCAGTGCTTCCTGGACTAGCGGGGCGCGGGATACGCAGTATTTT. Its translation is CSASWTSGARDTQYF.

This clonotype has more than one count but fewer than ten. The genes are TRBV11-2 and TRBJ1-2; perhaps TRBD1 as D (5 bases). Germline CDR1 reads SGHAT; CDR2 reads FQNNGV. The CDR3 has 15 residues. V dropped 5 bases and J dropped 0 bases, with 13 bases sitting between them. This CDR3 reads CASSPGAGPNYGYTF. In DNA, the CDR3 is TGTGCCAGCAGCCCCGGGGCGGGACCTAACTATGGCTACACCTTC. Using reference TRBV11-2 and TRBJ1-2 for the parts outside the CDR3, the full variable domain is EAGVAQSPRYKIIEKRQSVAFWCNPISGHATLYWYQQILGQGPKLLIQFQNNGVVDDSQLPKDRFSAERLKGVDSTLKIQPAKLEDSAVYLCASSPGAGPNYGYTFGSGTRLTVV.

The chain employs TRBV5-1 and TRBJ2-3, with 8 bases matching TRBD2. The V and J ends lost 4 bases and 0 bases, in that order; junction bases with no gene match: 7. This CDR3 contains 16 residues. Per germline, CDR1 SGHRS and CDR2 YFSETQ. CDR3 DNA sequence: TGCGCCAGCAGCAACCAAGCGGGGGACAGCACAGATACGCAGTATTTT. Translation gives CASSNQAGDSTDTQYF.

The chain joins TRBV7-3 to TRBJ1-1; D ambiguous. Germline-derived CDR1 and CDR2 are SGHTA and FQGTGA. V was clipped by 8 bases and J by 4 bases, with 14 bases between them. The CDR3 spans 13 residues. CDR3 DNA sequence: TGTGCCAGCGCGGAAGACTATACCACTGAAGCTTTCTTT. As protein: CASAEDYTTEAFF.

The CDR3 DNA is TGTGCCAGCTCACCACCGGGGGGTCTATCTGAAGCTTTCTTT. Protein: CASSPPGGLSEAFF. The rearrangement links TRBV18 to TRBJ1-1; D might be TRBD1 (5 bases). This CDR3 is built from 14 residues. Germline V gene sequence: CDR1 KGHSH, CDR2 LQKENI. The V end lost 0 bases, the J end lost 6 bases, and 11 bases lay between the germline ends.

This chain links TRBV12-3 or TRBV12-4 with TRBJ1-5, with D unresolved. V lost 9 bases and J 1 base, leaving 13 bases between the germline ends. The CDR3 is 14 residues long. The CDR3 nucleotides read TGTGCCAGTGCCCCGGACGGCAGCAATCAGCCCCAGCATTTT. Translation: CASAPDGSNQPQHF.

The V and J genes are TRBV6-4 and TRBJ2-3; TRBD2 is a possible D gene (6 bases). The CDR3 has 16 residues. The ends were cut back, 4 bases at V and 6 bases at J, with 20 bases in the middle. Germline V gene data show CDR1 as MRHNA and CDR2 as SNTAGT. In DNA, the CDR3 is TGTGCCAGCAGTGTCTCAGGGACTCTCCCGGGGGATACGCAGTATTTT. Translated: CASSVSGTLPGDTQYF.

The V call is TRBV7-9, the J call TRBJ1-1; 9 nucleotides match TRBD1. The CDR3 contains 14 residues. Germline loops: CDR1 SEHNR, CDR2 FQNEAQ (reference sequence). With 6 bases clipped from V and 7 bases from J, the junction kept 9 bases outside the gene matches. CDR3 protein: CASSSTGGGYEAFF. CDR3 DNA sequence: TGTGCCAGCAGTTCGACAGGGGGTGGGTATGAAGCTTTCTTT.

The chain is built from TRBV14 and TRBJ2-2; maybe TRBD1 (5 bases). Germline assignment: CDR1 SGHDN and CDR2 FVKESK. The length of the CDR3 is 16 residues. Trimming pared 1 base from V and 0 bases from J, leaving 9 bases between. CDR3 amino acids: CASSQGQGTNTGELFF. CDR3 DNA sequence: TGTGCCAGCAGCCAAGGTCAGGGAACGAACACCGGGGAGCTGTTTTTT.

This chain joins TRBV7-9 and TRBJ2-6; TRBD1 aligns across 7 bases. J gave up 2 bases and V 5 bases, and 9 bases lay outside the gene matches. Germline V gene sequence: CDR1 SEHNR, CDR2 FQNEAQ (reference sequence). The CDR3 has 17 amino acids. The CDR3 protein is CASSRTTGSTGANVLTF. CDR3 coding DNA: TGTGCCAGCAGCCGGACGACAGGGTCCACTGGGGCCAACGTCCTGACTTTC.

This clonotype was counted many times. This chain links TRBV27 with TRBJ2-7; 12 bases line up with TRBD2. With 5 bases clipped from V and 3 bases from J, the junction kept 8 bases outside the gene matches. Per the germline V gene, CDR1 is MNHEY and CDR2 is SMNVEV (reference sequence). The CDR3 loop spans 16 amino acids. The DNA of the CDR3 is TGTGCCAGCAGTCCCATGACTAGCGGGGGACTCTACGAGCAGTACGTC. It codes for CASSPMTSGGLYEQYV.

In DNA, the CDR3 is TGTGCCAGCAGCCAGAATCCGGGACTGAGCACAGATACGCAGTATTTT. This codes for CASSQNPGLSTDTQYF. The rearrangement joins TRBV5-4 to TRBJ2-3; weak D call: TRBD2 (6 bases). This CDR3 contains 16 residues. The V end was cut by 4 bases, the J end by 0 bases, with 15 bases between. Germline loops: CDR1 SGHNT, CDR2 YYREEE (reference sequence).